These T cell receptor beta chains were read from a single sample in a study of early T cells in non-severe SARS-CoV-2 infection. One entry per CDR3 protein results from TCRdb running MiXCR on the 5' RACE reads. This table has more than 85,000 distinct CDR3 sequences, roughly 15% appearing once. Sequencing was done on a sample of whole blood. Receptor source: an adult who was a healthcare worker with PCR-confirmed SARS-CoV-2 infection or an uninfected control (not recorded which). Both conserved end residues are part of each CDR3. A D gene is named only where the DNA matches it firmly.

J gene | V gene | D gene | CDR3 protein
TRBJ2-4 | TRBV15 | TRBD1 | CATSRGHQGVPSTKNIQYF
TRBJ2-1 | TRBV12-3/TRBV12-4 | . | CASTSHEQFF
TRBJ1-2 | TRBV19 | . | CASKLGTNYGYTF
TRBJ2-3 | TRBV28 | TRBD2 | CASSSAGDLEDTQYF
TRBJ2-4 | TRBV2 | . | CASSEGGAQAKNIQYF
TRBJ2-3 | TRBV15 | . | CATSKKSGLGTDTQYF
TRBJ2-1 | TRBV28 | . | CASSFAGTHAPPLNEQFF
TRBJ2-1 | TRBV6-2/TRBV6-3 | . | CASSYSDGPYNEQFF
TRBJ2-3 | TRBV5-1 | TRBD1 | CASSPWTGWTDTQYF
TRBJ1-2 | TRBV5-4 | . | CASSLTANYGYTF
TRBJ2-7 | TRBV30 | TRBD2 | CAWRPRDYEWEQYF
TRBJ2-5 | TRBV20-1 | TRBD2 | CSATTDSGVPQETQYF
TRBJ1-2 | TRBV21-1 | . | CASSRRTGETYGYTF
TRBJ2-3 | TRBV9 | TRBD2 | CASSVEAGGGTDTQYF
TRBJ1-2 | TRBV2 | . | CASLGGQVYGYTF
TRBJ2-2 | TRBV29-1 | TRBD1 | CSAQTGGSTGELFF
TRBJ2-3 | TRBV7-2 | . | CASSLGATDTQYF
TRBJ1-2 | TRBV18 | . | CASSPSIQNAPRRSNYGYTF
TRBJ1-1 | TRBV28 | . | CASRPTGTFDTEAFF
TRBJ2-1 | TRBV2 | TRBD2 | CASSEEGLAEVGEQFF
TRBJ1-6 | TRBV4-2 | . | CASSQETSTRAALHF
TRBJ2-1 | TRBV9 | . | CASSVGDTSYNEQFF
TRBJ1-1 | TRBV27 | TRBD1 | CASSPASPGQGSTEAFF
TRBJ2-2 | TRBV12-3/TRBV12-4 | . | CASSQNLNTGELFF
TRBJ2-2 | TRBV18 | TRBD2 | CASSPRIAGARNTGELFF
TRBJ2-4 | TRBV27 | TRBD2 | CASSLERELINIQYF
TRBJ2-5 | TRBV7-6 | . | CASSVSLFETQYF
TRBJ2-7 | TRBV12-5 | . | CASGFDTKGLSYEQYF
TRBJ1-1 | TRBV24-1 | . | CATSDPNRKEAFF
TRBJ2-1 | TRBV19 | . | CASSIQRPSYNEQFF
TRBJ1-1 | TRBV6-6 | . | CASSGDTEAFF
TRBJ2-2 | TRBV27 | TRBD2 | CASSLFFGRTSGNTRELFF
TRBJ2-1 | TRBV6-4 | . | CASSPDGGGFDEQFF